Shown below are 22 T cell receptor beta chains from a single sample sequenced in a study of T cells in women clearing cervical HPV infection (dated by TCRdb to the late 2010s). Libraries were constructed by the immunoSEQ multiplex PCR assay. The table was pulled from immuneACCESS by TCRdb, which kept in-frame rearrangements only. Such tables lose some clones; where checked, under half of the loss comes from unresolved V genes, and the rest has no known cause. This sample's records show approximately 49,000 clones. The ten top clones hold under 2% of the sample. The sample taken for sequencing was blood buffy coat. The source of these receptors is a woman aged 18-70 years with a cervical HPV16 infection that either progressed to CIN3+ or cleared (not recorded which).

To note about this clone: The read falls 3 residues short of the CDR3 end, and the missing part is taken from the germline J gene. The chain recombines TRBV5-1 with TRBJ2-5, with D tentatively TRBD1 (6 bases). The CDR3 covers 13 residues. The germline V and J ends were trimmed by 0 bases and 4 bases, with 7 bases remaining between them. Germline V gene lookup returns CDR1 SGHRS and CDR2 YFSETQ. The covered CDR3 bases are TGCGCCAGCAGCTTGGGCAGGGGAGAGACC. It is translated as CASSLGRGET. The whole CDR3 sequence reads CASSLGRGETQYF. Using reference TRBV5-1 and TRBJ2-5 for the parts outside the CDR3, the full variable domain is KAGVTQTPRYLIKTRGQQVTLSCSPISGHRSVSWYQQTPGQGLQFLFEYFSETQRNKGNFPGRFSGRQFSNSRSEMNVSTLELGDSALYLCASSLGRGETQYFGPGTRLLVL.

A word on this clone: Sequencing ends 3 residues short of the CDR3 end; the germline J gene provides the rest. J is TRBJ1-2 and V is TRBV19, with D possibly TRBD1 on 5 matching bases. Per germline, CDR1 LNHDA and CDR2 SQIVND (reference sequence). The ends were cut back, 3 bases at V and 0 bases at J, with 11 bases in the middle. This CDR3 comprises 15 residues. The sequenced part of the CDR3 DNA is TGTGCCAGTAGTATTGGGCAGGGCGCTAACTATGGC. Encoded protein: CASSIGQGANYG. The whole CDR3 region reads CASSIGQGANYGYTF. Variable domain in full (rest from reference TRBV19 and TRBJ1-2): DGGITQSPKYLFRKEGQNVTLSCEQNLNHDAMYWYRQDPGQGLRLIYYSQIVNDFQKGDIAEGYSVSREKKESFPLTVTSAQKNPTAFYLCASSIGQGANYGYTFGSGTRLTVV.

To note about this clone: The read halts 3 residues ahead of the CDR3 end, with the missing end drawn from the germline J gene. The genes are TRBV18 and TRBJ2-1, with D possibly being TRBD1 (5 bases). The CDR3 consists of 15 residues. V shed 1 base and J shed 4 bases, with 11 bases lying between them. Germline V gene data show CDR1 as KGHSH and CDR2 as LQKENI. The DNA read from the CDR3 is TGTGCCAGCTCACCACTTGACAGTCGTTACAATGAG. Translating gives CASSPLDSRYNE. The entire CDR3 is CASSPLDSRYNEQFF.

For this clone: The CDR3 end falls 3 residues outside the read, so it is completed with the germline J gene. This chain uses TRBV13 with TRBJ2-7, with D perhaps TRBD1 (5 bases). The CDR3 covers 15 residues. The V end was cut by 1 base, the J end by 4 bases, with 14 bases between. Germline V gives CDR1 PRHDT, CDR2 FYEKMQ (reference sequence). The CDR3: CASSLDIQGLYEQYF. Partial CDR3 DNA: TGTGCCAGCAGCTTAGATATCCAGGGATTATACGAG.

CDR3 sequence reads: CSARLTDNYEQYF. The part of the CDR3 DNA that was read is TGCAGTGCACGCCTGACAGATAACTACGAG. V gene TRBV20-1 combines with J gene TRBJ2-7, with D perhaps matching TRBD1 (5 bases). The sequence runs out 3 residues before the end of the CDR3; the remainder is reconstructed from the germline J gene. The length of the CDR3 is 13 residues. Germline CDR1 is DFQATT and CDR2 is SNEGSKA (reference sequence). Trimming shortened V by 6 bases and J by 3 bases, and 15 bases separated the two germline ends.

About this clone: The observed sequence ends 3 residues before the CDR3 terminus, with the missing tail filled in from the germline J gene. The J gene is TRBJ2-2, the V gene TRBV30; tentatively, D is TRBD2 (5 bases). Per germline, CDR1 GTSNPN and CDR2 SVGIG (reference sequence). Trimming stripped 0 bases from V and 6 bases from J, with 8 bases between. This CDR3 contains 13 residues. CDR3 amino acids: CAWSVHGAGELFF. The part of the CDR3 DNA that was read is TGTGCCTGGAGTGTACACGGGGCCGGGGAG.

Of note for this clone: The read is 3 residues too short to cover the CDR3 end, so that end is filled in from the germline J gene. V is TRBV18 and J is TRBJ2-7; 7 bases line up with TRBD1. CDR1 and CDR2 from the germline V gene are KGHSH and LQKENI. The CDR3 sequence is 16 residues long. With 2 bases clipped from V and 2 bases from J, the junction kept 9 bases outside the gene matches. This CDR3 is CASSPIGQASAYEQYF. The CDR3 bases that were read are TGTGCCAGCTCACCAATAGGACAGGCTTCTGCCTACGAG.

With regard to this clone: The read falls 3 residues short of the CDR3 end, and the missing part is taken from the germline J gene. The chain combines TRBV5-8 with TRBJ2-7; TRBD2 matches 9 bases. Germline CDR1 SGHTS, CDR2 YDEGEE. The CDR3 totals 14 residues. The trim removed 7 bases at V and 3 bases at J, leaving 8 bases unmatched. CDR3 DNA (partial): TGTGCCAGCCCAGATAGCGGGAGTGTCTACGAG. This codes for CASPDSGSVYE. The whole CDR3 sequence is CASPDSGSVYEQYF.

In regard to this clone: The CDR3 end falls 3 residues outside the read, so it is completed with the germline J gene. J is TRBJ2-1 and V is TRBV20-1, with a possible D match to TRBD1 (6 bases). Deletions cut 3 bases from V and 6 bases from J, with 18 bases between. The CDR3 runs 15 residues. Germline-derived CDR1 and CDR2 are DFQATT and SNEGSKA (reference sequence). Incomplete CDR3 DNA: TGCAGTGCTAGTCATCTCAAAGGGGGTGTCAATGAG. Translated, it gives CSASHLKGGVNE. The full CDR3 reads CSASHLKGGVNEQFF.

Comments on this clone: The CDR3 end is not reached by the read, which stops 3 residues before it; the germline J gene fills it in. V is TRBV14 and J is TRBJ2-5; D is undetermined. Germline V gene lookup returns CDR1 SGHDN and CDR2 FVKESK. V lost 6 bases to trimming and J lost 5 bases, with 10 bases between them. CDR3 length: 12 amino acids. The sequenced CDR3 bases are TGTGCCAGCAGGCACGCCGGGGAGACC. Translation gives CASRHAGET. The CDR3 reads in full as CASRHAGETQYF.

Worth noting for this clone: The read ends 3 residues before the CDR3 terminus; that terminus is restored from the germline J gene. The chain recombines TRBV5-4 with TRBJ1-3, with 9 bases that match TRBD1. Germline trimming cut 4 bases from V and 3 bases from J; bases unmatched to any gene: 2. From germline, CDR1 is SGHNT and CDR2 YYREEE (reference sequence). CDR3 length: 14 amino acids. CDR3 residues: CASSRGQGGNTIYF. CDR3 bases read: TGTGCCAGCAGCCGGGGACAGGGTGGAAACACC.

Regarding this clone: Read sequence stops 3 residues before the CDR3 end, and the germline J gene provides the missing end. The chain joins TRBV2 to TRBJ2-3, with 8 nucleotides matching TRBD2. Looked up from germline, CDR1 is SNHLY and CDR2 is FYNNEI. The CDR3 contains 12 residues. The V and J ends lost 8 bases and 4 bases, in that order; junction bases with no gene match: 2. The chain's CDR3 is CASEAGADTQYF. The DNA read from the CDR3 is TGTGCCAGCGAAGCGGGAGCAGATACG.

A word on this clone: The read comes to an end 3 residues before the CDR3 does, leaving the germline J gene to fill in the end. The chain is built from TRBV5-6 and TRBJ1-5; D is unclear. The V and J ends lost 5 bases and 0 bases respectively, with 9 bases between them. The CDR3 extends over 14 amino acids. The germline V gene has CDR1 SGHDT and CDR2 YYEEEE. The part of the CDR3 DNA that was read is TGTGCCAGCAGTTTGAGGGCTAGCAATCAGCCC. Residues: CASSLRASNQP. The entire CDR3 is CASSLRASNQPQHF.

A note on this clone: The CDR3 goes on 3 residues after the read ends, and that part is filled in from the germline J gene. This rearrangement joins TRBV4-2 to TRBJ2-7; D remains ambiguous. V lost 2 bases and J 3 bases, leaving 5 bases between the germline ends. The CDR3 length is 12 residues. Germline CDR1 and CDR2: LGHNA and YNFKEQ. CDR3 residues: CASSQFSYEQYF. The CDR3 bases that were read are TGTGCCAGCAGCCAATTTAGCTACGAG.

Worth noting for this clone: The read is 3 residues too short to cover the CDR3 end, so that end is filled in from the germline J gene. This chain uses TRBV5-4 with TRBJ1-3; 7 bases match TRBD1. V was pared by 0 bases and J by 3 bases, with 3 bases of the junction left unmatched. The CDR3 has 15 residues. CDR1 and CDR2 (germline): SGHNT, YYREEE (reference sequence). Incomplete CDR3 DNA: TGTGCCAGCAGCTTGGGGGCAGGGGGTGGAAACACC. This codes for CASSLGAGGGNT. The whole CDR3 protein is CASSLGAGGGNTIYF.

Regarding this clone: The read ends 3 residues shy of where the CDR3 ends; the end is completed using the germline J gene. The chain combines TRBV7-9 with TRBJ2-7; D is unresolved. The ends were cut back, 1 base at V and 2 bases at J, with 12 bases in the middle. CDR3 length equals 15 residues. CDR1 and CDR2 (germline): SEHNR, FQNEAQ (reference sequence). This CDR3 reads CASSLDYRVTYEQYF. CDR3 DNA (partial): TGTGCCAGCAGCTTAGATTATAGGGTCACCTACGAG.

Notes on this clone: The read ends 3 residues early relative to the CDR3; the germline J gene fills the gap. The chain joins TRBV29-1 to TRBJ2-1; a possible D gene is TRBD2 (6 bases). Deletions cut 7 bases from V and 4 bases from J, with 17 bases between. Germline CDR1 and CDR2: SQVTM and ANQGSEA. CDR3 length: 14 residues. The CDR3 is CSGTGTRGYNEQFF. The CDR3 bases that were read are TGCAGCGGGACCGGGACTCGGGGTTACAATGAG.

Of note for this clone: The missing CDR3 end, 3 residues past where the read stops, is filled in from the germline J gene. This chain joins TRBV11-2 and TRBJ2-7; D unclear. Trimming stripped 7 bases from V and 3 bases from J, with 10 bases between. Germline CDR1 reads SGHAT; CDR2 reads FQNNGV. The CDR3 consists of 12 residues. The sequenced part of the CDR3 DNA is TGTGCCAGCAAGGGTGGCATCTACGAG. Translation gives CASKGGIYE. The entire CDR3 reads CASKGGIYEQYF.

Worth noting for this clone: The sequenced fragment ends 3 residues before the CDR3 boundary, so the rest is inferred from the germline J gene. The gene calls are TRBV7-8 and TRBJ2-7; D not certain. This CDR3 contains 16 residues. The germline V gene encodes CDR1 SGHVS and CDR2 FQNEAQ. The V end was cut by 5 bases, the J end by 3 bases, with 20 bases between. CDR3 amino acids: CASSHKARLTDYEQYF. CDR3 DNA (partial): TGTGCCAGCAGCCACAAGGCGAGACTCACGGACTACGAG.

With regard to this clone: The sequenced fragment ends 3 residues before the CDR3 boundary, so the rest is inferred from the germline J gene. The V gene is TRBV28, the J gene TRBJ1-4; D may be TRBD1 (6 bases). V lost 0 bases to trimming and J lost 5 bases, with 16 bases between them. Germline CDR1 MDHEN, CDR2 SYDVKM. This CDR3 is 17 amino acids long. CDR3 bases read: TGTGCCAGCAGTTTATGGGGACGGGGGGCCAACAATGAAAAA. Translation gives CASSLWGRGANNEK. The full CDR3 protein reads CASSLWGRGANNEKLFF.

About this clone itself: The missing CDR3 end, 3 residues past where the read stops, is filled in from the germline J gene. The chain has TRBV23-1 and TRBJ2-1, with TRBD1 matching 7 bases. TRBV23-1 is noted as an ORF with a role that remains uncertain. CDR3 length equals 14 residues. V lost 10 bases, J lost 6 bases, and 12 bases stayed unmatched. Partial CDR3 DNA: TGCGCCACCAACGGACAGGAGAGCTTCAATGAG. Protein product: CATNGQESFNE. The CDR3 as a whole reads CATNGQESFNEQFF.

Details on this clone: The CDR3 is cut off 3 residues early in the read; its end comes from the germline J gene. The chain links TRBV10-3 to TRBJ2-5; 7 bases are a match to TRBD2. This CDR3 is built from 12 residues. The germline V gene encodes CDR1 ENHRY and CDR2 SYGVKD. The ends lost 10 bases at V and 2 bases at J; junction bases unmatched: 4. CDR3 residues: CATRGGQETQYF. Incomplete CDR3 DNA: TGTGCCACCCGGGGAGGGCAAGAGACC.